One TCR beta chain is described in this entry. This clonotype was picked up a small number of times. The specificity of this receptor is unknown. No base-level quality is on record; no much larger clone is a single base apart. The data are from a study of early T cells in non-severe SARS-CoV-2 infection (TCRdb year 2021). With regard to the full study: TCR sequencing used bulk RNA from unsorted whole blood, so alpha and beta chains could not be paired.

A case-control design nested within a healthcare worker cohort in London, UK, was used, with weekly nasopharyngeal swab PCR tests and blood sampling performed. Healthcare workers were enrolled in the week of the UK lockdown, from 23 to 31 March 2020, and were followed every week for up to roughly 15 weeks. Overall study outcomes, separate from this receptor: VDJdb matching was skewed toward anti-spike CD8 responses and likely underestimated virus-specific expansions by missing private and CD4 specificities.

The method behind the library was 5' RACE. The run used a NextSeq 500. The TCR library protocol attached unique molecular identifiers to individual cDNA molecules to correct for sequencing error and PCR bias. TCR alpha and beta chains were both sequenced, and the abundances of alpha and beta sequences in each sample were closely correlated with each other. On the authors' methods: Decombinator V4 was used to annotate TCR sequences for V gene, J gene and CDR3. Expanded TCRs were defined as changing significantly between any two time points under a Poisson model with p below 0.0001. TCR abundances were normalised to the total number of TCRs sequenced in each sample and reported as counts per million. MAIT TCRs were defined by TRAV1-2 paired with TRAJ12, TRAJ20 or TRAJ33, and iNKT TCRs by TRAV10 paired with TRAJ18. VDJdb, accessed on 1 November 2021, was searched for TCRs annotated for CMV, EBV and SARS-CoV-2, and TCRs annotated for more than one antigen were excluded. In TCRdb, the public reads were trimmed at Q25 with fastp and aligned with MiXCR, with productive beta chains retained. When rows share a CDR3 protein, they turn into one entry using the most common DNA and genes. The V and J calls were not made by the authors but by TCRdb's processing. The sample table shows 65,000 to 85,000 distinct CDR3 sequences, and less than 12% are seen once. The ten most abundant clones make up roughly 16% of the sample.

Trimming removed 4 bases from V and 5 bases from J; the gene matches leave 12 bases unexplained. The CDR3 holds 16 amino acids from the cysteine to the phenylalanine. Left in the record is the CDR3 DNA by itself, 48 bases read in frame from the first base. Per the germline V gene (reference sequence), SGHNT is the CDR1 and YYREEE is the CDR2. Sequenced here: whole blood, sampled at baseline. This TCR derives from an adult who was a healthcare worker with PCR-confirmed SARS-CoV-2 infection or an uninfected control (not recorded which). The sequence links TRBV5-4 to TRBJ2-3, and TRBD1 matches 8 of the central bases. The CDR3 loop reads CASSRATGQGEDTQYF. The sequenced DNA: TGTGCCAGCAGCCGGGCGACTGGACAGGGCGAAGATACGCAGTATTTT.